This T cell receptor beta chain was retrieved from a study of cytomegalovirus exposure and HLA in healthy donors. Background on the study: Of the donors genotyped, approximately 400 in all, 81% fell in the Caucasian-associated ancestry cluster.

PCR involved 60 Vbeta and 13 Jbeta primers. Sequenced by immunoSEQ multiplex PCR; TCRdb stores in-frame clones only, minus some. The table lists 75,000 to 100,000 clones, 60% to 80% of them singletons, with around a fifth in the top ten. The CDR3 has 14 residues. General study results and limits: When the data were analyzed later, several of the most significant clusters appeared to be linked to common viral pathogens. The classifier reportedly diagnosed cytomegalovirus status with high specificity and sensitivity. There were a few CMV-associated chains whose specificity for CMV antigens was confirmed in vitro.

The table lists this clone with a few counts. The antigen is unknown. V usage is TRBV21-1 and J usage is TRBJ2-7; the D segment call TRBD1 is taken from the table without a DNA check. TRBV21-1 is tagged as a pseudogene. Specimen: PBMCs. The sequence came from a woman aged 60-70 years in good health and CMV-seropositive. The CDR3 bases are TGTGCCAGCAGCAAGTACACAAAGTCGTACGAGCAGTACTTC. It yields the protein CASSKYTKSYEQYF.